The rows below give T cell receptor beta chains drawn from one sample of a study of post-analysis software for immune sequencing data. TCRdb called the PCR reads again in MiXCR, with one record for every CDR3 protein. The table shows fewer than 900,000 distinct CDR3 sequences, with under 60% occurring only once. Input material: blood. The receptors derive from a girl between 10 and 17 years old with multiple sclerosis. Both conserved end residues are part of each CDR3. The order of the fields is clone size, D gene, J gene, V gene, CDR3 protein, CDR3 DNA. The D gene is left open where the match is weak. Some rows mark clone size as missing; the rest say once, few, many or name a class of expanded clone.

few NA TRBJ1-2 TRBV11-2 CASSTPAGPPGYGYTF TGTGCCAGCAGCACCCCGGCCGGGCCTCCAGGCTATGGCTACACCTTC
few NA TRBJ1-2 TRBV5-1 CASSSPGLNGYTF TGCGCCAGCAGCTCACCGGGACTAAATGGCTACACCTTC
NA NA TRBJ2-7 TRBV7-2 CASSLNEERALYEQYF TGTGCCAGCAGCTTAAACGAGGAGCGGGCTTTATACGAGCAGTACTTC
many NA TRBJ2-1 TRBV9 CASSAMDGSYNEQFF TGTGCCAGCAGCGCTATGGACGGGTCCTACAATGAGCAGTTCTTC
few NA TRBJ2-1 TRBV7-2 CASSLRLAAQSKQFF TGTGCCAGCAGCTTACGTTTAGCGGCCCAGTCTAAGCAGTTCTTC
NA TRBD2 TRBJ2-1 TRBV20-1 CSARDRLAGGYEQFF TGCAGTGCTAGAGATCGCCTAGCGGGAGGGTATGAGCAGTTCTTC
NA NA TRBJ1-5 TRBV21-1 CASSKAVQVPQPQHF TGTGCCAGCAGCAAAGCGGTCCAGGTCCCTCAGCCCCAGCATTTT
once TRBD2 TRBJ2-5 TRBV6-5 CASSYTGRGETQYF TGTGCCAGCAGTTACACCGGGAGGGGAGAGACCCAGTACTTC
NA NA TRBJ2-5 TRBV6-5 CASREMETQYF TGTGCCAGCAGGGAGATGGAGACCCAGTACTTC
NA TRBD1 TRBJ2-3 TRBV13 CASSPRQGLRTDTQYF TGTGCCAGCAGCCCGAGACAGGGCTTAAGGACAGATACGCAGTATTTT
few TRBD2 TRBJ2-1 TRBV20-1 CSAPRGGSSYNEQFF TGCAGTGCTCCCCGGGGCGGGAGCTCCTACAATGAGCAGTTCTTC
NA NA TRBJ2-7 TRBV29-1 CSVEDLGGALNEQYF TGCAGCGTTGAAGATCTGGGGGGGGCTTTGAACGAGCAGTACTTC
NA NA TRBJ2-2 TRBV13 CASSLGLATGELFF TGTGCCAGCAGCTTGGGTTTGGCCACCGGGGAGCTGTTTTTT
once NA TRBJ2-1 TRBV4-3 CASSQDWAGRDEQFF TGCGCCAGCAGCCAAGATTGGGCGGGTCGAGATGAGCAGTTCTTC
many NA TRBJ2-5 TRBV29-1 CSVKRGAETQYF TGCAGCGTTAAAAGGGGGGCAGAGACCCAGTACTTC
NA TRBD2 TRBJ2-3 TRBV15 CATSRVRTRSVDTQYF TGTGCCACCAGCAGAGTCCGGACTAGATCCGTAGATACGCAGTATTTT
once NA TRBJ2-7 TRBV7-9 CASSHRGSNYNEQYF TGTGCCAGCAGCCACCGGGGGTCGAACTACAATGAGCAGTACTTC
few NA TRBJ2-3 TRBV29-1 CSDRKGPITTQYF TGCAGCGACCGCAAGGGGCCGATAACTACGCAGTATTTT
few TRBD2 TRBJ2-7 TRBV11-2 CASSQPGAGGPVSYEQYF TGTGCCAGCAGCCAGCCGGGAGCGGGAGGGCCGGTTTCCTACGAGCAGTACTTC
once NA TRBJ2-1 TRBV20-1 CSARGPGSSYNEQFF TGCAGTGCTAGAGGTCCCGGGAGCTCCTACAATGAGCAGTTCTTC
NA TRBD2 TRBJ2-1 TRBV20-1 CSARIAGGNNEQFF TGCAGTGCTAGAATAGCGGGAGGTAATAATGAGCAGTTCTTC
once TRBD1 TRBJ2-3 TRBV12-5 CASGLSSTGDFSTDTQYF TGTGCTAGTGGTTTGAGCTCGACAGGGGATTTTAGCACAGATACGCAGTATTTT
NA NA TRBJ1-1 TRBV10-3 CAIVVAMGTEAFF TGTGCCATCGTAGTCGCTATGGGCACTGAAGCTTTCTTT
few TRBD2 TRBJ2-1 TRBV27 CASSPSGGRMDEQFF TGTGCCAGCAGCCCGTCCGGCGGGAGAATGGATGAGCAGTTCTTC
few TRBD2 TRBJ2-1 TRBV7-2 CASREGTSGNYNEQFF TGTGCCAGCAGAGAAGGGACTAGCGGCAACTACAATGAGCAGTTCTTC
NA NA TRBJ1-1 TRBV29-1 CSVSGQNAEAFF TGCAGCGTATCTGGGCAGAACGCTGAAGCTTTCTTT
many NA TRBJ2-5 TRBV12-3/TRBV12-4 CASSFRGRETQYF TGTGCCAGCAGTTTCCGGGGGCGGGAGACCCAGTACTTC
few TRBD1 TRBJ2-7 TRBV27 CASSFIRQGSEQYF TGTGCCAGCAGTTTTATCAGACAGGGGAGCGAGCAGTACTTC
NA NA TRBJ2-1 TRBV5-1 CASNPKDSNEQFF TGCGCCAGCAACCCTAAGGACTCCAATGAGCAGTTCTTC
NA NA TRBJ2-7 TRBV4-3 CASSQDPQGGIYEQYF TGCGCCAGCAGCCAAGATCCGCAGGGCGGGATATACGAGCAGTACTTC
NA NA TRBJ2-3 TRBV30 CAWSVPGAQYF TGTGCCTGGAGTGTACCGGGGGCGCAGTATTTT
NA NA TRBJ1-5 TRBV20-1 CSAIEGPSNQPQHF TGCAGTGCTATAGAAGGGCCCAGCAATCAGCCCCAGCATTTT
NA NA TRBJ2-7 TRBV5-1 CASSLGAPEQYF TGCGCCAGCAGCTTAGGAGCGCCTGAGCAGTACTTC
NA NA TRBJ2-3 TRBV29-1 CSVDPESTDTQYF TGCAGCGTTGACCCGGAATCCACAGATACGCAGTATTTT
NA NA TRBJ2-1 TRBV11-2 CASSFRSGDWGFF TGTGCCAGCAGCTTTAGATCTGGGGATTGGGGGTTCTTC
NA TRBD2 TRBJ2-3 TRBV12-3/TRBV12-4 CASTPTSGRIADTQYF TGTGCCAGCACGCCCACCAGCGGGAGGATCGCAGATACGCAGTATTTT
NA TRBD1 TRBJ1-4 TRBV12-3/TRBV12-4 CASSLNWDRGRKSEKLFF TGTGCCAGCAGTTTAAATTGGGACAGGGGGCGAAAAAGTGAAAAACTGTTTTTT
NA NA TRBJ2-1 TRBV7-2 CASSLDGGIYNEQFF TGTGCCAGCAGCTTAGATGGCGGGATCTACAATGAGCAGTTCTTC
NA NA TRBJ1-2 TRBV5-1 CASTLWGDEYGYTF TGCGCCAGCACCCTGTGGGGGGACGAGTATGGCTACACCTTC
NA NA TRBJ1-5 TRBV10-2 CASSDGFPNQPQHF TGCGCCAGCAGTGATGGGTTCCCTAATCAGCCCCAGCATTTT
few NA TRBJ2-7 TRBV25-1 CASSDHVAPYEQYF TGTGCCAGCAGTGATCATGTCGCGCCCTACGAGCAGTACTTC
NA NA TRBJ1-1 TRBV4-2 CASSQPEGHTEAFF TGTGCCAGCAGCCAACCGGAGGGGCACACTGAAGCTTTCTTT